The 30 T cell receptor beta chains presented below share a single source sample, sequenced in a study of T cell responses to AZD1222 COVID-19 vaccine. Here immunoSEQ multiplex PCR was the method, and the copy in TCRdb shows in-frame clones only, minus some. The sample shows roughly 120,000 clones, around nine tenths of them seen only once. The sample consisted of peripheral blood, taken on day 0 of AZD1222 vaccination. The receptors derive from an adult in good health.

V and J are TRBV18 and TRBJ1-4; D is ambiguous. CDR3 length: 17 amino acids. Deletions cut 1 base from V and 4 bases from J, with 16 bases between. Germline V CDR1 and CDR2: KGHSH, LQKENI. The CDR3 is CASSPLPPRRLNEKLFF. CDR3 nucleotides: TGTGCCAGCTCACCACTTCCCCCCAGGAGACTTAATGAAAAACTGTTTTTT.

The chain carries TRBV6-5 and TRBJ2-3; possible D gene TRBD1, 5 bases. This CDR3 contains 13 residues. With 10 bases removed from V and 5 bases from J, the gap between germline ends came to 16 bases. Germline V gene lookup returns CDR1 MNHEY and CDR2 SVGAGI. The chain's CDR3 is CATRALGRDTQYF. CDR3 sequence (DNA): TGTGCCACCAGGGCCCTGGGCAGAGATACGCAGTATTTT.

V and J are TRBV18 and TRBJ1-1; no definite D call. From germline, CDR1 is KGHSH and CDR2 LQKENI. The CDR3 is made up of 14 amino acids. V was cut by 3 bases and J by 1 base, with 9 bases left in between. The CDR3 DNA reads as TGTGCCAGCTCACCTCCAAAAGGGAACACTGAAGCTTTCTTT. Translated, it gives CASSPPKGNTEAFF. Based on the CDR3 plus reference TRBV18 and TRBJ1-1, the full variable domain is NAGVMQNPRHLVRRRGQEARLRCSPMKGHSHVYWYRQLPEEGLKFMVYLQKENIIDESGMPKERFSAEFPKEGPSILRIQQVVRGDSAAYFCASSPPKGNTEAFFGQGTRLTVV.

The J gene is TRBJ1-6, the V gene TRBV4-1; perhaps TRBD1 as D (5 bases). Trimming pared 1 base from V and 0 bases from J, leaving 13 bases between. The CDR3 covers 18 residues. The V gene's germline CDR1 is MGHRA and CDR2 YSYEKL. In nucleotides, the CDR3 is TGCGCCAGCAGCCAAGCGGGACCCTTGAGCTCCTATAATTCACCCCTCCACTTT. Its protein is CASSQAGPLSSYNSPLHF.

V gene TRBV28 combines with J gene TRBJ2-4, with TRBD1 identical over 7 bases. Germline V lookup: CDR1 MDHEN, CDR2 SYDVKM. V lost 8 bases and J lost 0; bases outside the gene matches: 7. The CDR3 sequence is 15 residues long. As DNA, the CDR3 is TGTGCCAGCGGGCCAGGGGGACGAGCCAAAAACATTCAGTACTTC. Residues: CASGPGGRAKNIQYF.

The chain uses TRBV19 and TRBJ1-2, with D unclear. The V and J ends lost 7 bases and 8 bases respectively, with 20 bases between them. The CDR3 covers 14 residues. CDR1 is LNHDA and CDR2 is SQIVND in the germline V gene (reference sequence). The CDR3 sequence is CASIPTRVAHGYTF. The CDR3 nucleotides are TGTGCCAGTATTCCCACCCGAGTAGCGCACGGCTACACCTTC.

The CDR3 protein is CASSSTAGGTDTQYF. For the CDR3, the DNA is TGTGCCAGCAGTTCAACGGCGGGGGGCACAGATACGCAGTATTTT. The chain combines TRBV6-4 with TRBJ2-3; TRBD2 agrees at 7 bases. Per the germline V gene, CDR1 is MRHNA and CDR2 is SNTAGT. This CDR3 is 15 amino acids long. The V segment lost 5 bases and the J segment 1 base; nucleotides outside the gene matches: 6.

The chain joins TRBV27 to TRBJ1-2; D is ambiguous. Germline-derived CDR1 and CDR2 are MNHEY and SMNVEV (reference sequence). V shed 5 bases and J shed 0 bases, with 13 bases lying between them. The CDR3 extends over 15 amino acids. CDR3 residues: CASSKLGTTNYGYTF. The DNA of the CDR3 is TGTGCCAGCAGTAAACTGGGCACTACTAACTATGGCTACACCTTC.

In DNA form, the CDR3 reads TGTGCCAGCAGCCAGGGACTAGCGGGGGGTGATACGCAGTATTTT. It encodes CASSQGLAGGDTQYF. The chain employs TRBV5-4 and TRBJ2-3, with 15 nucleotides matching TRBD2. Trimming took 4 bases from V and 6 from J; bases not matched to a gene: 3. Germline V gene sequence: CDR1 SGHNT, CDR2 YYREEE (reference sequence). This CDR3 contains 15 residues.

This sequence joins TRBV6-5 and TRBJ1-5; D may be TRBD1 (6 bases). The CDR3 sequence is 15 residues long. The germline V and J ends were trimmed by 2 bases and 2 bases, with 10 bases remaining between them. CDR1 and CDR2 from the germline V gene are MNHEY and SVGAGI. For the CDR3, the DNA is TGTGCCAGCAGTTACACAGGGTTTGGCAATCAGCCCCAGCATTTT. Translated, it gives CASSYTGFGNQPQHF.

The rearrangement links TRBV28 to TRBJ2-5; 9 bases are shared with TRBD1. This CDR3 is built from 15 residues. Trimming removed 6 bases from V and 5 bases from J; junction bases left unmatched: 10. The germline gives CDR1 MDHEN, CDR2 SYDVKM. CDR3 amino acids: CASRVGQGLLETQYF. DNA for the CDR3: TGTGCCAGCAGAGTTGGACAGGGGCTTTTGGAGACCCAGTACTTC.

This sequence joins TRBV24-1 and TRBJ2-2, with 7 bases matching TRBD1. The V segment lost 6 bases and the J segment 1 base; nucleotides outside the gene matches: 7. The CDR3 has 16 amino acids. CDR1 KGHDR and CDR2 SFDVKD come from the germline V gene. CDR3 loop: CATSYPRTGNTGELFF. The CDR3 coding sequence is TGTGCCACCAGTTACCCCCGGACAGGGAACACCGGGGAGCTGTTTTTT.

The V call is TRBV19, the J call TRBJ2-1, with 8 bases matching TRBD1. After removal of 3 bases from V and 3 bases from J, the junction contained 4 bases not matched to a gene. The CDR3 contains 15 residues. The V gene's germline CDR1 is LNHDA and CDR2 SQIVND (reference sequence). The CDR3 region has the DNA TGTGCCAGTAGTATCGGACAGGGTCTCTACAATGAGCAGTTCTTC. It codes for CASSIGQGLYNEQFF.

In DNA form, the CDR3 reads TGTGCCACCAGTGATTCGAGACAGCACTACGAGCAGTACTTC. Its translation is CATSDSRQHYEQYF. This chain uses TRBV24-1 with TRBJ2-7, with TRBD1 as a possible D gene (5 bases). Germline assignment: CDR1 KGHDR and CDR2 SFDVKD. The CDR3 is 14 residues long. Deletions cut 2 bases from V and 3 bases from J, with 10 bases between.

The CDR3 here is CASSSPGLLNYNEQFF. The CDR3 DNA is TGTGCCAGCAGCTCGCCTGGCCTACTAAACTACAATGAGCAGTTCTTC. This chain links TRBV7-2 with TRBJ2-1; unclear D gene. Trimming took off 4 bases at V and 3 bases at J, with 16 bases between the two ends. CDR1 SGHTA and CDR2 FQGNSA come from the germline V gene. The CDR3 spans 16 residues.

The genes are TRBV27 and TRBJ1-2, with 7 bases that match TRBD1. V dropped 5 bases and J dropped 4; count of bases not matched to a gene: 10. Germline V gene lookup returns CDR1 MNHEY and CDR2 SMNVEV (reference sequence). The CDR3 extends over 15 amino acids. In DNA, the CDR3 is TGTGCCAGCAGTCCTTCGGGAGGGGGCACCTATGGCTACACCTTC. It specifies CASSPSGGGTYGYTF.

The chain combines TRBV2 with TRBJ1-3, with D hard to call. The CDR3 runs 12 residues. CDR1 is SNHLY, CDR2 FYNNEI, per germline. The ends were cut back, 2 bases at V and 4 bases at J, with 3 bases in the middle. The CDR3 loop is CASSEQGNTIYF. The DNA of the CDR3 is TGTGCCAGCAGTGAACAGGGAAACACCATATATTTT.

The rearrangement uses TRBV11-3 and TRBJ1-4; the D is unclear. CDR1 is SGHNT and CDR2 is YENEEA in the germline V gene. The length of the CDR3 is 13 residues. V shed 6 bases and J shed 4 bases, with 9 bases lying between them. The CDR3 DNA sequence: TGTGCCAGCAGTCGCGACCGTAATGAAAAACTGTTTTTT. Translating gives CASSRDRNEKLFF.

This chain connects TRBV2 to TRBJ2-5, with 9 bases fitting TRBD1. The germline gives CDR1 SNHLY, CDR2 FYNNEI. J gave up 0 bases and V 8 bases, and 13 bases lay outside the gene matches. CDR3 length: 17 residues. This CDR3 reads CASSGTGTNQYQETQYF. DNA for the CDR3: TGTGCCAGCTCCGGGACAGGGACAAACCAGTACCAAGAGACCCAGTACTTC.

The chain's CDR3 is CASSRGRRWNEKLFF. In DNA, the CDR3 is TGTGCCAGCAGCCGAGGTCGGAGGTGGAATGAAAAACTGTTTTTT. The chain is built from TRBV14 and TRBJ1-4; D not certain. V lost 4 bases, J lost 5 bases, and 14 bases lay in between. Germline CDR1 and CDR2: SGHDN and FVKESK. CDR3 length equals 15 residues.

The rearrangement joins TRBV19 to TRBJ1-4; TRBD1 is a possible D gene (6 bases). Trimming removed 3 bases from V and 6 bases from J, with 17 bases in between. The CDR3 is made up of 16 amino acids. Germline CDR1 and CDR2: LNHDA and SQIVND (reference sequence). CDR3 loop: CASSINRDSEDEKLFF. CDR3 sequence (DNA): TGTGCCAGTAGTATCAACAGGGATTCGGAGGATGAAAAACTGTTTTTT.

This chain joins TRBV9 and TRBJ1-5, with 8 bases lining up with TRBD1. V shed 4 bases and J 5 bases; nucleotides not matched to a gene: 2. Germline V gives CDR1 SGDLS, CDR2 YYNGEE. The CDR3 has 13 residues. The DNA of the CDR3 is TGTGCCAGCAGCCTGACAGGGGATCAGCCCCAGCATTTT. It yields the protein CASSLTGDQPQHF.

The chain uses TRBV7-2 and TRBJ1-2, with D perhaps TRBD1 (5 bases). V lost 0 bases and J lost 4, with 6 bases in between. The CDR3 is 13 amino acids. Germline CDR1 is SGHTA and CDR2 is FQGNSA. The CDR3 DNA is TGTGCCAGCAGCTTAGCACAGGCCTATGGCTACACCTTC. Translation gives CASSLAQAYGYTF.

By proportion, this clone is medium-sized. The genes are TRBV28 and TRBJ1-2; a weak D match, TRBD1 (6 bases). Germline V CDR1 and CDR2: MDHEN, SYDVKM. V lost 4 bases and J lost 5, with 8 bases in between. The CDR3 consists of 12 residues. In nucleotides, the CDR3 is TGTGCCAGCAGTTCGACAGGTTATGGCTACACCTTC. Translated, it gives CASSSTGYGYTF.

The chain recombines TRBV5-1 with TRBJ2-3, with TRBD1 matching over 8 bases. Germline V gene data show CDR1 as SGHRS and CDR2 as YFSETQ. The trim removed 4 bases at V and 4 bases at J, leaving 23 bases unmatched. This CDR3 has 20 amino acids. The CDR3 spells CASSPGYGTGPRLASDTQYF. CDR3 DNA sequence: TGCGCCAGCAGCCCAGGGTATGGGACAGGCCCCCGCCTGGCCTCAGATACGCAGTATTTT. Using reference TRBV5-1 and TRBJ2-3 for the parts outside the CDR3, the full variable domain is KAGVTQTPRYLIKTRGQQVTLSCSPISGHRSVSWYQQTPGQGLQFLFEYFSETQRNKGNFPGRFSGRQFSNSRSEMNVSTLELGDSALYLCASSPGYGTGPRLASDTQYFGPGTRLTVL.

The chain links TRBV28 to TRBJ2-7; TRBD1 matches 11 bases. The CDR3 runs to 15 residues. Germline lookup yields CDR1 MDHEN and CDR2 SYDVKM. Trimming took 7 bases from V and 6 from J; bases not matched to a gene: 11. DNA of the CDR3: TGTGCCAGCAACCAGCTGGGACAGGGGGTATCCGAGCAGTACTTC. Its translation is CASNQLGQGVSEQYF.

The table lists this clone with a count of one. The chain links TRBV27 to TRBJ2-7, with 8 bases that match TRBD1. CDR3 length: 14 residues. Germline V gene data show CDR1 as MNHEY and CDR2 as SMNVEV (reference sequence). The V gene end was trimmed by 4 bases and the J gene end by 5 bases; junction bases not matched to a gene: 7. This CDR3 reads CASSSFRGPDEQYF. The CDR3 nucleotides read TGTGCCAGCAGTTCCTTCAGGGGGCCAGACGAGCAGTACTTC.

This clone was seen more than once but under ten times. The chain combines TRBV6-5 with TRBJ1-6; TRBD1 matches at 9 bases. The V gene's germline CDR1 is MNHEY and CDR2 SVGAGI. The CDR3 is 15 amino acids. V shed 6 bases and J 9 bases; nucleotides not matched to a gene: 9. The CDR3 bases are TGTGCCAGCAGGATAACAGGGGGCAGCGGTTCACCCCTCCACTTT. Protein product: CASRITGGSGSPLHF.

This clone was counted a few times. J is TRBJ2-7 and V is TRBV2; 9 bases line up with TRBD2. V lost 7 bases to trimming and J lost 5 bases; unmatched junction nucleotides: 6. This CDR3 is built from 13 residues. Germline V gene data show CDR1 as SNHLY and CDR2 as FYNNEI. CDR3 in DNA: TGTGCCAGCAAGGCGGGAGGGTTGCACGAGCAGTACTTC. Translated: CASKAGGLHEQYF.

The CDR3 is CASSFSGSNQPQHF. The CDR3 DNA follows: TGCGCCAGCAGCTTCTCAGGTAGCAATCAGCCCCAGCATTTT. The chain recombines TRBV5-1 with TRBJ1-5, with D uncertain. This CDR3 is 14 amino acids long. The germline CDR1 and CDR2 sequences are SGHRS and YFSETQ. Trimming removed 2 bases at V and 0 bases at J, with 6 bases between. Full variable domain (missing parts from reference TRBV5-1 and TRBJ1-5): KAGVTQTPRYLIKTRGQQVTLSCSPISGHRSVSWYQQTPGQGLQFLFEYFSETQRNKGNFPGRFSGRQFSNSRSEMNVSTLELGDSALYLCASSFSGSNQPQHFGDGTRLSIL.